The TCR beta chain under discussion was sequenced for a study of T cell repertoires in aging, cancer and after chemotherapy. Background on the study: Paired samples before and after chemotherapy came from glioblastoma patients receiving temozolomide-based therapy.

TRB rearrangements spanning V, D and J were amplified using mixed TRB-A/B primers. TCRdb re-derived calls from the multiplex PCR reads in MiXCR, one entry per CDR3 protein. Counted here are 1,500 to 2,000 distinct CDR3 sequences, roughly 25% occurring once; the ten biggest clones make up over 45%. In its sample, this clonotype is large. Peripheral blood genomic DNA, not sorted cells or RNA, was the template. The sample taken for sequencing was blood. This TCR derives from a human donor with a solid tumor.

CDR3: CSVRQGGNTEAFF. The CDR3 bases are TGCAGCGTTCGACAGGGGGGAAACACTGAAGCTTTCTTT. V usage is TRBV29-1 and J usage is TRBJ1-1; 9 nucleotides match TRBD1. In germline, CDR1 is SQVTM, CDR2 ANQGSEA. V trimming: 5 bases; J trimming: 2 bases; junction bases outside the gene matches: 3. The CDR3 spans 13 residues.